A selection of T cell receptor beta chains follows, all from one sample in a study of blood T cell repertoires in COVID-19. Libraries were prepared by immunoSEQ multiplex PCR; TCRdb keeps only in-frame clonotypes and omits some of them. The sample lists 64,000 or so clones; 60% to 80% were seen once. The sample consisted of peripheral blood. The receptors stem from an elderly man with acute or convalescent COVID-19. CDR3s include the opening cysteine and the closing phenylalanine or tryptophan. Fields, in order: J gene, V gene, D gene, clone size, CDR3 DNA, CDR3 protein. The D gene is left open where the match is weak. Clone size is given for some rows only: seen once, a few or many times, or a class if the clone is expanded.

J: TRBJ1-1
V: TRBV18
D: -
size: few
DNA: TGTGCCAGCTCCTCACAGGGGAACACTGAAGCTTTCTTT
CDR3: CASSSQGNTEAFF

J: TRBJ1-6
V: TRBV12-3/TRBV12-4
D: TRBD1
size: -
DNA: TGTGCCAGCAGTTACACAGGGGGAAGGTCCCTCCACTTT
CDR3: CASSYTGGRSLHF

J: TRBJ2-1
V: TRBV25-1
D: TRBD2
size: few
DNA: TGTGCCAGCAGTGAATGGGGACTAGCGGGAAGCTCCTACAATGAGCAGTTCTTC
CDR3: CASSEWGLAGSSYNEQFF

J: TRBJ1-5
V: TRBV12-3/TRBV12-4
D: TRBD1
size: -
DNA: TGTGCCAGCAGTTGGGGACAGAATCAGCCCCAGCATTTT
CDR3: CASSWGQNQPQHF

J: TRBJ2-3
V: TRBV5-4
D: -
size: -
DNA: TGTGCCAGCAGCGACCGGACTATTCGCACAGATACGCAGTATTTT
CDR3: CASSDRTIRTDTQYF

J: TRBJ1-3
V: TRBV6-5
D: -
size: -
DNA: TGTGCCAGCAGCGCCGAGGGCACAGCGGGAACCACCATATATTTT
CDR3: CASSAEGTAGTTIYF

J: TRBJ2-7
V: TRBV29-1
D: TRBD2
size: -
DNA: TGCAGCGTGCGGACACAAATGGGACTAGCGGGAACCTACGAGCAGTACTTC
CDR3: CSVRTQMGLAGTYEQYF

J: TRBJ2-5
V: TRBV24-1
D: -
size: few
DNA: TGTGCCACCAGTGATCACGGGACTCACCAAGAGACCCAGTACTTC
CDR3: CATSDHGTHQETQYF

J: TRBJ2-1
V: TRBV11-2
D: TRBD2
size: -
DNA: TGTGCCAGCAGCTCGATCTTGACCACTAGCGGGAGATTTAGTGAGCAGTTCTTC
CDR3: CASSSILTTSGRFSEQFF

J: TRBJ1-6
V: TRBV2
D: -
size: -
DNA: TGTGCCAGCAGGCAGACTGAGACCCTCCACTTT
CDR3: CASRQTETLHF

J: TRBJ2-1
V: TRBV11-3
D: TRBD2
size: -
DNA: TGTGCCAGCAGATCGAAGCGGGGGTACCTCTACAATGAGCAGTTCTTC
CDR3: CASRSKRGYLYNEQFF

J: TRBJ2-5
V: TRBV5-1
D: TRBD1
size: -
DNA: TGCGCCAGCAGCTTGGGCGGGACAGGGAACCAAGAGACCCAGTACTTC
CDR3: CASSLGGTGNQETQYF

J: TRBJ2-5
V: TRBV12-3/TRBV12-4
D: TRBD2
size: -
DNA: TGTGCCAGCACAGGGAGGGGAGAGACCCAGTACTTC
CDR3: CASTGRGETQYF

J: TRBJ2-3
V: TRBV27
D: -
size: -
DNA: TGTGCCAGCAGTTTTGGGGGCGGGGATACGCAGTATTTT
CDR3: CASSFGGGDTQYF

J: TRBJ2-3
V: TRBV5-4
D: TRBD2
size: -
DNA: TGTGCCAGCAGCTATCGACTAGCGGCTAGCACAGATACGCAGTATTTT
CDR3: CASSYRLAASTDTQYF

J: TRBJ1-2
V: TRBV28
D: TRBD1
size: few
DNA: TGTGCCAGCAGTTTGACAGGGGGCGGGAGGAATGGCTACACCTTC
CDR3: CASSLTGGGRNGYTF

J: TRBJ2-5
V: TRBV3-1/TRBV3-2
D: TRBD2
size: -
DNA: TGTGCCAGCAGCCAACGGTGGACTAGCGCCCAAGAGACCCAGTACTTC
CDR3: CASSQRWTSAQETQYF

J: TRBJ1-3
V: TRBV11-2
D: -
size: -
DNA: TGTGCCAGCAGCATCCGGACAGTTGGAAACACCATATATTTT
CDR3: CASSIRTVGNTIYF

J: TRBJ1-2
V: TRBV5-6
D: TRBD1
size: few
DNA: TGTGCCAGCATCGGACAGGGAAACTATGGCTACACCTTC
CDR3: CASIGQGNYGYTF

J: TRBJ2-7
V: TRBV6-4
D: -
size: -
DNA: TGTGCCAGCGACGGGGGCGCGACTAGCCCTTATTCCGAGCAGTACTTC
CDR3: CASDGGATSPYSEQYF

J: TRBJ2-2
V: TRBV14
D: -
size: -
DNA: TGTGCCAGCAGCCAGCGAGGGAACACCGGGGAGCTGTTTTTT
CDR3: CASSQRGNTGELFF

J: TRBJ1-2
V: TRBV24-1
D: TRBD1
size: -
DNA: TGTGCCACCAGTGACTCCACCGGGACAGGGAATGGCTACACCTTC
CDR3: CATSDSTGTGNGYTF

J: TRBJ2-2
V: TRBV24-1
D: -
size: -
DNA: TGTGCCACCAGTGAGGGAAGGCGGCGGGCGAACACCGGGGAGCTGTTTTTT
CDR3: CATSEGRRRANTGELFF

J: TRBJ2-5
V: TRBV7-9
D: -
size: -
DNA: TGTGCCAGCAGCCCCGGCATGGGTTTCCAGGGGACCCAGTACTTC
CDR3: CASSPGMGFQGTQYF

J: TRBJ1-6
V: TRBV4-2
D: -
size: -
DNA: TGTGCCAGCAGCCAACTGCAGAATTCACCCCTCCACTTT
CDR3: CASSQLQNSPLHF

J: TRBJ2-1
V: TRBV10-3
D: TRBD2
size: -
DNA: TGTGCCACCGGGACTAGCGGCAATGAGCAGTTCTTC
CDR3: CATGTSGNEQFF

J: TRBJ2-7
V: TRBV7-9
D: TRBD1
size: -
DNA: TGTGCCAGCAGCCCAGAGCGGCAGGGGGCCCACGAGCAGTACTTC
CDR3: CASSPERQGAHEQYF

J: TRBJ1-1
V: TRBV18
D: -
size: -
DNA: TGTGCCAGCTCACCTATAGCAGAAACCACTGAAGCTTTCTTT
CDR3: CASSPIAETTEAFF

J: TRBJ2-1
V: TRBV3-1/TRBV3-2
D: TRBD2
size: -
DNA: TGTGCCAGCAGCCAAGATCTAGCGGGGGGGGTCAATGAGCAGTTCTTC
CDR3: CASSQDLAGGVNEQFF

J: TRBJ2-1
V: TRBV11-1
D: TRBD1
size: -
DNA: TGTGCCAGCAGCTTAGGACAGGGCACCTACAATGAGCAGTTCTTC
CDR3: CASSLGQGTYNEQFF

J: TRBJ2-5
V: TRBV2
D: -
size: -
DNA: TGTGCCAGCAGTGATCGGGGGGCCCAAGAGACCCAGTACTTC
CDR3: CASSDRGAQETQYF